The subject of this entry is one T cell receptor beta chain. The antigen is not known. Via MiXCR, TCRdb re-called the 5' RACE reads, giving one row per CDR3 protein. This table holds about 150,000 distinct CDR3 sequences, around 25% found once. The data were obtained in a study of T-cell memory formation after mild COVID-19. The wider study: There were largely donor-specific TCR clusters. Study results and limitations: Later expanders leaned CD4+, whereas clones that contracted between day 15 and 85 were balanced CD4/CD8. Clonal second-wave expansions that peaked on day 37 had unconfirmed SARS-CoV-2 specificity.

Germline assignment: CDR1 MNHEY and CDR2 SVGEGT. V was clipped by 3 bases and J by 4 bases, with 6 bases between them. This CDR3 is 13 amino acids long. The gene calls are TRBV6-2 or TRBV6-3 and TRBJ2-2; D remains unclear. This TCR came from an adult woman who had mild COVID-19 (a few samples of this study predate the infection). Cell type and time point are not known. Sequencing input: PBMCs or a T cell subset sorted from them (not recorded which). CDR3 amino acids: CASSYGVTGELFF. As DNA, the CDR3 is TGTGCCAGCAGTTATGGTGTCACCGGGGAGCTGTTTTTT.